Listed below are T cell receptor beta chains from one sample, sequenced in a study of early stage breast cancer tumors. The method was immunoSEQ multiplex PCR; TCRdb's version includes in-frame clones alone and lacks a portion of them. The data show over 40,000 clones, roughly 78% seen once. Sequenced material: blood. The receptor set was obtained from a person aged 40-50 years with breast cancer. CDR3s include the opening cysteine and the closing phenylalanine or tryptophan. The order of the fields is J gene, D gene, V gene, clone size, CDR3 protein, CDR3 DNA. A D gene is named only where the DNA matches it firmly. The listing skips clone size in some rows; elsewhere it reads once, few, many or a size class.

>TRBJ2-1|TRBD1|TRBV2|.
CASKGGQGLYNEQFF
TGTGCCAGCAAGGGTGGACAGGGACTCTACAATGAGCAGTTCTTC
>TRBJ1-4|TRBD1|TRBV5-1|.
CASSFGQGTKLDNEKLFF
TGCGCCAGCAGCTTCGGACAGGGGACGAAGTTAGATAATGAAAAACTGTTTTTT
>TRBJ2-1|TRBD2|TRBV7-9|.
CASSLVLAGMIEQFF
TGTGCCAGCAGCTTAGTACTAGCGGGGATGATAGAGCAGTTCTTC
>TRBJ2-3|TRBD2|TRBV9|few
CASSKALAGGTDTQYF
TGTGCCAGCAGCAAAGCCCTAGCGGGAGGCACAGATACGCAGTATTTT
>TRBJ2-1|.|TRBV5-1|.
CASSPTEPQTTNEQFF
TGCGCCAGCAGCCCCACGGAGCCCCAAACTACCAATGAGCAGTTCTTC
>TRBJ2-3|.|TRBV19|.
CASSIGGGDTQYF
TGTGCCAGTAGTATAGGGGGTGGAGATACGCAGTATTTT
>TRBJ2-7|TRBD1|TRBV4-1|once
CASSQSGQGGEQYF
TGCGCCAGCAGCCAATCGGGACAGGGGGGCGAGCAGTACTTC
>TRBJ2-7|.|TRBV7-9|.
CASSSVDEQYF
TGTGCCAGCAGCTCCGTAGACGAGCAGTACTTC
>TRBJ1-1|TRBD1|TRBV12-5|few
CASGLGGQGGTEAFF
TGTGCTAGTGGTTTGGGGGGACAGGGAGGTACTGAAGCTTTCTTT
>TRBJ2-5|.|TRBV29-1|.
CSVEPAELQETQYF
TGCAGCGTTGAACCAGCGGAGCTCCAAGAGACCCAGTACTTC
>TRBJ1-5|TRBD1|TRBV6-1|once
CASSTGTGRQPQHF
TGTGCCAGCAGTACCGGGACAGGGCGTCAGCCCCAGCATTTT
>TRBJ2-3|TRBD2|TRBV11-3|few
CASSPGLAGGPSYTQYF
TGTGCCAGCAGCCCGGGACTAGCGGGAGGGCCGAGTTATACGCAGTATTTT
>TRBJ2-2|TRBD1|TRBV19|.
CASANRDSFTGELFF
TGTGCCAGCGCTAACCGGGACAGCTTCACCGGGGAGCTGTTTTTT
>TRBJ2-1|.|TRBV7-6|once
CASSRLTDSYNEQFF
TGTGCCAGCAGCCGCCTGACTGACTCCTACAATGAGCAGTTCTTC
>TRBJ1-3|.|TRBV5-5|.
CASSSGWLGGGNTIYF
TGTGCCAGCAGCTCGGGATGGTTGGGAGGTGGAAACACCATATATTTT
>TRBJ1-5|.|TRBV19|once
CASNEVGPNNQPQHF
TGTGCCAGTAATGAGGTAGGGCCGAACAATCAGCCCCAGCATTTT
>TRBJ2-1|TRBD1|TRBV7-2|.
CASSSPGQSYNEQFF
TGTGCCAGCAGCTCCCCGGGACAGTCCTACAATGAGCAGTTCTTC
>TRBJ2-3|.|TRBV29-1|.
CSVRIPGDADTQYF
TGCAGCGTCCGTATCCCCGGGGACGCAGATACGCAGTATTTT
>TRBJ1-1|TRBD1|TRBV30|.
CAGTGEGLRMNTEAFF
TGTGCCGGGACAGGAGAGGGACTAAGGATGAACACTGAAGCTTTCTTT
>TRBJ2-7|.|TRBV7-9|.
CASSPDLANYYEQYF
TGTGCCAGCAGCCCCGATCTAGCGAACTATTACGAGCAGTACTTC
>TRBJ2-5|TRBD2|TRBV7-8|.
CASSPGGGTSGSRVTQYF
TGTGCCAGCAGCCCTGGGGGGGGGACTAGCGGGAGTAGGGTGACCCAGTACTTC
>TRBJ1-1|.|TRBV10-3|.
CAISVRNTEAFF
TGTGCCATCAGTGTAAGGAACACTGAAGCTTTCTTT
>TRBJ2-7|.|TRBV7-2|.
CASSPSQASYEQYF
TGTGCCAGCAGCCCTAGCCAGGCATCCTACGAGCAGTACTTC
>TRBJ2-7|TRBD1|TRBV18|.
CASSLRDRGNEQYF
TGTGCCAGCTCACTTCGGGACAGGGGTAACGAGCAGTACTTC
>TRBJ2-7|.|TRBV5-1|.
CASSLGLSSYEQYF
TGCGCCAGCAGCTTGGGCCTCTCTTCCTACGAGCAGTACTTC
>TRBJ2-1|.|TRBV18|.
CASSPLGDPNEQFF
TGTGCCAGCTCACCCCTGGGGGACCCCAATGAGCAGTTCTTC
>TRBJ1-3|.|TRBV11-3|.
CASSPGTRNTIYF
TGTGCCAGCAGCCCCGGGACGAGAAACACCATATATTTT
>TRBJ1-2|.|TRBV6-6|.
CASSYVEGYTF
TGTGCCAGCAGTTACGTCGAAGGCTACACCTTC
>TRBJ1-3|.|TRBV6-4|.
CASSDGQESYSGNTIYF
TGTGCCAGCAGTGACGGTCAGGAAAGCTACTCTGGAAACACCATATATTTT
>TRBJ2-3|TRBD2|TRBV10-3|.
CASSSGSVSDTQYF
TGTGCCAGCTCTAGCGGGAGCGTTTCAGATACGCAGTATTTT
>TRBJ1-1|.|TRBV10-3|.
CAISESGRHEAFF
TGTGCCATCAGTGAGTCGGGACGTCATGAAGCTTTCTTT
>TRBJ1-4|.|TRBV6-1|.
CASTRAGWGNEKLFF
TGTGCCAGCACCAGGGCAGGTTGGGGTAATGAAAAACTGTTTTTT
>TRBJ2-3|.|TRBV27|once
CASSRASTDTQYF
TGTGCCAGCAGCCGGGCTAGCACAGATACGCAGTATTTT
>TRBJ2-6|.|TRBV6-1|.
CASSELGVGANVLTF
TGTGCCAGCAGTGAACTAGGGGTAGGGGCCAACGTCCTGACTTTC
>TRBJ2-1|.|TRBV4-2|.
CASSQGPASSYNEQFF
TGTGCCAGCAGCCAAGGACCGGCCAGCTCCTACAATGAGCAGTTCTTC
>TRBJ2-1|TRBD2|TRBV6-6|.
CASSSRTSGTPEQFF
TGTGCCAGCAGTTCCAGGACTAGCGGCACTCCAGAGCAGTTCTTC
>TRBJ2-1|.|TRBV27|.
CASSTILATDYNEQFF
TGTGCCAGCAGTACCATCCTAGCGACAGACTACAATGAGCAGTTCTTC
>TRBJ2-7|.|TRBV4-1|.
CASSQFVQAATYEQYF
TGCGCCAGCAGCCAATTTGTTCAAGCAGCTACTTACGAGCAGTACTTC
>TRBJ2-1|TRBD2|TRBV29-1|once
CSVPREGLNEQFF
TGCAGCGTCCCCAGGGAGGGCCTCAATGAGCAGTTCTTC
>TRBJ1-1|TRBD1|TRBV6-6|.
CASRAGTGYTEAFF
TGTGCCAGCAGAGCCGGGACAGGGTACACTGAAGCTTTCTTT
>TRBJ2-3|TRBD1|TRBV5-4|.
CASSFGPGTGHSDTQYF
TGTGCCAGCAGCTTCGGCCCCGGGACAGGACATTCAGATACGCAGTATTTT
>TRBJ2-5|.|TRBV10-2|.
CASSIEQGRGQETQYF
TGCGCCAGCTCTATAGAACAGGGGAGGGGGCAAGAGACCCAGTACTTC
>TRBJ2-5|.|TRBV7-9|.
CASSYGSLPETQYF
TGTGCCAGCAGCTACGGATCACTCCCGGAGACCCAGTACTTC
>TRBJ1-1|.|TRBV2|few
CASSGAGGAYTEAFF
TGTGCCAGCAGTGGGGCGGGCGGAGCATACACTGAAGCTTTCTTT
>TRBJ2-5|.|TRBV21-1|.
CASSKETEYSRETQYF
TGTGCCAGCAGCAAAGAAACGGAGTACTCTCGAGAGACCCAGTACTTC
>TRBJ2-1|TRBD2|TRBV30|once
CAWSVGSGGNEQFF
TGTGCCTGGAGTGTAGGTTCGGGAGGCAATGAGCAGTTCTTC
>TRBJ1-5|.|TRBV9|.
CASEAGGADSNQPQHF
TGTGCCAGTGAGGCGGGGGGGGCCGATAGCAATCAGCCCCAGCATTTT
>TRBJ2-1|TRBD1|TRBV10-1|.
CASSDPLGTGDNEQFF
TGCGCCAGCAGTGACCCCCTAGGGACAGGAGACAATGAGCAGTTCTTC
>TRBJ2-3|TRBD2|TRBV5-1|.
CASSPYGLASTDTQYF
TGCGCCAGCAGCCCCTACGGACTAGCATCCACAGATACGCAGTATTTT
>TRBJ2-3|TRBD2|TRBV29-1|.
CSAIGPSGGSTDTQYF
TGCAGCGCCATAGGGCCTAGCGGAGGGAGCACAGATACGCAGTATTTT
>TRBJ1-2|TRBD1|TRBV6-5|.
CASSQGTGWNYGYTF
TGTGCCAGCAGCCAAGGGACAGGGTGGAACTATGGCTACACCTTC
>TRBJ2-7|TRBD2|TRBV19|.
CASSIGLAGYEQYF
TGTGCCAGTAGTATTGGGCTAGCGGGCTACGAGCAGTACTTC
>TRBJ2-3|.|TRBV5-1|.
CASSRFNTDTQYF
TGCGCCAGCAGTCGTTTTAACACAGATACGCAGTATTTT
>TRBJ1-5|TRBD1|TRBV6-5|.
CASSPAGQGDQPQHF
TGTGCCAGCAGTCCCGCTGGACAGGGGGATCAGCCCCAGCATTTT